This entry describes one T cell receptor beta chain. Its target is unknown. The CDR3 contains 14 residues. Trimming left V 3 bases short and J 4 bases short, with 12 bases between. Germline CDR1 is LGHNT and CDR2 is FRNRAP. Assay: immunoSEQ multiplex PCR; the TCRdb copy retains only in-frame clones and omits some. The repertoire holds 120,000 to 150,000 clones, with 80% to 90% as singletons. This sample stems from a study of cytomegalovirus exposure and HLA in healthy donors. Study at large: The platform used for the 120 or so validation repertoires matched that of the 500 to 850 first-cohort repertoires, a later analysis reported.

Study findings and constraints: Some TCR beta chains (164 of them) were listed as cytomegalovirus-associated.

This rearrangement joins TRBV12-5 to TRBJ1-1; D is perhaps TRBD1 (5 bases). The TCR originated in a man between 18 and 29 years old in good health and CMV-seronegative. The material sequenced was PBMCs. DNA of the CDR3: TGTGCTAGTGGTTTCTTTACAGGAGTCACTGAAGCTTTCTTT. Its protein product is CASGFFTGVTEAFF.